The present entry profiles one T cell receptor (beta chain) with its context. The data derive from a study of T-cell reconstitution after alpha-beta-depleted transplantation in children. Trimming removed 2 bases at V and 7 bases at J, with 15 bases between. Germline assignment: CDR1 SNHLY and CDR2 FYNNEI. CDR3 length equals 15 residues. During its preparation, the TCRbeta library received unique molecular identifiers. Each CDR3 protein gets one entry after TCRdb re-called the PCR reads with MiXCR. The sample has over 550,000 distinct CDR3 sequences, roughly 10% seen once; the top ten hold 4%. The chain combines TRBV2 with TRBJ2-1; D is possibly TRBD2 (6 bases). Source: PBMCs from the stem cell graft donor, taken from the stem cell graft. This TCR was sampled from a human donor who donated a stem cell graft to a child with acute myeloid leukemia. In DNA form, the CDR3 reads TGTGCCAGCAGTGAACCTGGTCGTGGGGGGAATGAGCAGTTCTTC. Protein: CASSEPGRGGNEQFF.